The clone carrying this T cell receptor (beta chain) was seen repeatedly, ten times or more. Preparation of the TCRbeta library involved a method that used unique molecular identifiers. MiXCR, applied by TCRdb to the PCR reads, yields one record per CDR3 protein. Here the sample spans about 610,000 distinct CDR3 sequences, 10% being singletons. This sample is drawn from a study of T-cell reconstitution after alpha-beta-depleted transplantation in children. Per the germline V gene, CDR1 is SGDLS and CDR2 is YYNGEE. The CDR3 consists of 16 residues. Trimming took off 0 bases at V and 0 bases at J, with 13 bases between the two ends.

The chain links TRBV9 to TRBJ2-7; D not resolved. The sequence derives from a human donor who donated a stem cell graft to a child with acute myeloid leukemia. The source was PBMCs from the stem cell graft donor, collected from the stem cell graft. The chain's CDR3 is CASSVGSVGSSYEQYF. As DNA, the CDR3 is TGTGCCAGCAGCGTAGGGTCAGTGGGTAGCTCCTACGAGCAGTACTTC.